Listed here are 22 T cell receptor beta chains from one sample, sequenced in a study of shared clonotypes between healthy human individuals. The method was immunoSEQ multiplex PCR; TCRdb's version includes in-frame clones alone and lacks a portion of them. The top ten hold roughly 24% of the sample, which has about 700,000 clones, roughly nine tenths seen once. In the naive CD8 group, cells lacked CD45RO and were positively selected for CCR7, so terminally differentiated effector memory CD45RA+ cells were left out. The material sequenced was naive CD8+ T cells sorted from blood. These receptors all come from a man aged 25 to 40 in good health.

This clone was counted a single time. The chain combines TRBV25-1 with TRBJ1-2; 7 bases line up with TRBD1. The CDR3 spans 15 residues. Unmatched junction bases numbered 7, after V lost 4 bases and J lost 2 bases. The germline V gene has CDR1 MGHDK and CDR2 SYGVNS. CDR3 nucleotides: TGTGCCAGCAGTGGAGGGGGCAGGGCGAACTATGGCTACACCTTC. Its translation: CASSGGGRANYGYTF.

The V call is TRBV15, the J call TRBJ2-1; 9 bases fit TRBD2. With 0 bases clipped from V and 4 bases from J, the junction kept 4 bases outside the gene matches. CDR1 and CDR2 (germline): LNHNV, YYDKDF (reference sequence). The CDR3 totals 16 residues. CDR3: CATSREASGAYNEQFF. CDR3 in DNA: TGTGCCACCAGCAGAGAGGCTAGCGGGGCATACAATGAGCAGTTCTTC.

The DNA of the CDR3 is TGTGCCAGCAGCTCGGGACCTAGCACTGAAGCTTTCTTT. Its protein is CASSSGPSTEAFF. The chain carries TRBV11-3 and TRBJ1-1; the D gene is possibly TRBD1 (5 bases). V lost 4 bases to trimming and J lost 4 bases, with 10 bases between them. The CDR3 runs 13 residues. Per the germline V gene, CDR1 is SGHNT and CDR2 is YENEEA.

This sequence joins TRBV27 and TRBJ2-7; TRBD2 matches 8 bases. The CDR3 extends over 14 amino acids. Germline V CDR1 and CDR2: MNHEY, SMNVEV (reference sequence). V lost 2 bases, J lost 6 bases, and 6 bases stayed unmatched. The CDR3 DNA follows: TGTGCCAGCAGTTTAGTTGGACTAGCTCGCGAGCAGTACTTC. The encoded protein is CASSLVGLAREQYF.

This chain uses TRBV5-4 with TRBJ2-1; D is undetermined. CDR3 length: 14 amino acids. Germline loops: CDR1 SGHNT, CDR2 YYREEE (reference sequence). The V gene lost 4 bases and the J gene lost 0 bases, with 8 bases spanning the gap. CDR3 nucleotides: TGTGCCAGCAGCGCCCTGGGCTCCTACAATGAGCAGTTCTTC. It specifies CASSALGSYNEQFF.

The chain carries TRBV15 and TRBJ1-4; possible D gene TRBD1, 6 bases. The germline CDR1 and CDR2 sequences are LNHNV and YYDKDF (reference sequence). This CDR3 is built from 15 residues. V lost 3 bases and J 5 bases, leaving 13 bases between the germline ends. The CDR3 sequence is CATSSLDSLNEKLFF. As DNA, the CDR3 is TGTGCCACCAGCAGCCTGGACAGCCTGAATGAAAAACTGTTTTTT.

The chain carries TRBV7-9 and TRBJ1-2; D is possibly TRBD1 (5 bases). The V gene's germline CDR1 is SEHNR and CDR2 FQNEAQ (reference sequence). Trimming pared 7 bases from V and 4 bases from J, leaving 19 bases between. The CDR3 sequence is 15 residues long. The CDR3 is CASITDDSDPYGYTF. The CDR3 DNA reads as TGTGCCAGCATCACCGACGACAGTGACCCCTATGGCTACACCTTC.

The V and J genes are TRBV5-6 and TRBJ2-5; the D gene is possibly TRBD2 (6 bases). V dropped 1 base and J dropped 0 bases, with 16 bases sitting between them. In germline, CDR1 is SGHDT, CDR2 YYEEEE. The CDR3 contains 17 residues. CDR3 in amino acids: CASSLPNRRGYQETQYF. Written as DNA, the CDR3 is TGTGCCAGCAGCTTGCCAAACAGGAGGGGATACCAAGAGACCCAGTACTTC.

The chain recombines TRBV7-9 with TRBJ2-7; 11 bases are a match to TRBD1. CDR1 is SEHNR and CDR2 is FQNEAQ in the germline V gene (reference sequence). The J segment lost 0 bases and the V segment lost 5 bases, leaving 9 bases of the junction unmatched. The CDR3 length is 17 residues. CDR3 amino acids: CASSGRGQGGNSYEQYF. The CDR3 coding sequence is TGTGCCAGCAGCGGAAGGGGACAGGGGGGCAACTCCTACGAGCAGTACTTC.

This clone was seen only once. The chain couples TRBV6-4 to TRBJ2-1; D uncertain. From germline, CDR1 is MRHNA and CDR2 SNTAGT. The CDR3 sequence is 17 residues long. V lost 2 bases to trimming and J lost 0 bases, with 14 bases between them. The CDR3 sequence: CASSDGRGPSSYNEQFF. Here the CDR3 DNA reads TGTGCCAGCAGTGACGGAAGAGGACCGAGCTCCTACAATGAGCAGTTCTTC.

This clone came up once. Other nucleotide sequences in the sample specify the same CDR3. This chain links TRBV4-1 with TRBJ2-3, with 10 bases that match TRBD2. CDR1 MGHRA and CDR2 YSYEKL come from the germline V gene. The CDR3 length is 15 residues. V trimming: 4 bases; J trimming: 1 base; junction bases outside the gene matches: 2. This CDR3 is CASSPSGRGTDTQYF. DNA of the CDR3: TGCGCCAGCAGCCCTAGCGGGAGAGGCACAGATACGCAGTATTTT.

This clone occurred once. The V gene is TRBV5-4, the J gene TRBJ1-1; no clear D gene. The V end was cut by 0 bases, the J end by 4 bases, with 7 bases between. The CDR3 runs 13 residues. CDR1 SGHNT and CDR2 YYREEE come from the germline V gene (reference sequence). CDR3 sequence: CASSLATGTEAFF. DNA of the CDR3: TGTGCCAGCAGCTTGGCCACGGGCACTGAAGCTTTCTTT.

The V gene is TRBV5-4, the J gene TRBJ1-2; D not resolved. Trimming shortened V by 0 bases and J by 4 bases, and 10 bases separated the two germline ends. CDR1 is SGHNT and CDR2 is YYREEE in the germline V gene (reference sequence). CDR3 length equals 14 residues. The DNA of the CDR3 is TGTGCCAGCAGCTTGGTCGGATCGAGCTATGGCTACACCTTC. Protein: CASSLVGSSYGYTF.

The chain links TRBV5-5 to TRBJ1-4; 7 bases are shared with TRBD1. This CDR3 is built from 13 residues. Unmatched junction bases numbered 4, after V lost 7 bases and J lost 4 bases. Germline V gene sequence: CDR1 SGHKS, CDR2 YYEKEE (reference sequence). The CDR3 is CASWTGYNEKLFF. The CDR3 DNA is TGTGCCAGCTGGACAGGTTATAATGAAAAACTGTTTTTT. Together with reference TRBV5-5 and TRBJ1-4, the CDR3 gives the full variable domain: DAGVTQSPTHLIKTRGQQVTLRCSPISGHKSVSWYQQVLGQGPQFIFQYYEKEERGRGNFPDRFSARQFPNYSSELNVNALLLGDSALYLCASWTGYNEKLFFGSGTQLSVL.

The rearrangement uses TRBV7-3 and TRBJ2-1, with no clear D. Germline V lookup: CDR1 SGHTA, CDR2 FQGTGA. This CDR3 is 15 amino acids long. The V end was cut by 4 bases, the J end by 1 base, with 11 bases between. The CDR3 DNA is TGTGCCAGCAGCTCTTCGGCAGCTTCCTACAATGAGCAGTTCTTC. Translating gives CASSSSAASYNEQFF.

The V call is TRBV7-6, the J call TRBJ2-7; unclear D gene. The germline V and J ends were trimmed by 8 bases and 3 bases, with 11 bases remaining between them. This CDR3 has 12 amino acids. CDR1 and CDR2 from the germline V gene are SGHVS and FNYEAQ. Written as DNA, the CDR3 is TGTGCCAGCTTCTCTCGGTTCTACGAGCAGTACTTC. Amino acids: CASFSRFYEQYF.

The chain joins TRBV19 to TRBJ2-2; D is perhaps TRBD1 (6 bases). V lost 7 bases and J 4 bases, leaving 19 bases between the germline ends. This CDR3 comprises 16 residues. CDR1 is LNHDA and CDR2 is SQIVND in the germline V gene (reference sequence). CDR3 in DNA: TGTGCCAGTACCGCGGACAGTGACTTTGTCACCGGGGAGCTGTTTTTT. It translates to CASTADSDFVTGELFF.

The V call is TRBV10-2, the J call TRBJ2-7; 11 positions match TRBD2. The junction had 8 bases not matched to a gene; V was cut back by 3 bases and J by 4 bases. Germline V gene data show CDR1 as WSHSY and CDR2 as SAAADI. The CDR3 totals 16 residues. The CDR3 sequence is CASSDLSGRALYEQYF. The CDR3 nucleotides are TGCGCCAGCAGTGACCTTAGCGGGAGGGCCCTTTACGAGCAGTACTTC.

The V call is TRBV28, the J call TRBJ2-4; 9 bases are a match to TRBD1. The CDR3 is 18 residues long. With V trimmed by 4 bases and J by 0 bases, 10 bases remained unmatched. CDR1 is MDHEN, CDR2 SYDVKM, per germline. The CDR3 here is CASSSGTGFLLAKNIQYF. In nucleotides, the CDR3 is TGTGCCAGCAGTTCCGGGACAGGGTTTCTTCTAGCCAAAAACATTCAGTACTTC. Looking up the rest from reference TRBV28 and TRBJ2-4 gives the full variable domain: DVKVTQSSRYLVKRTGEKVFLECVQDMDHENMFWYRQDPGLGLRLIYFSYDVKMKEKGDIPEGYSVSREKKERFSLILESASTNQTSMYLCASSSGTGFLLAKNIQYFGAGTRLSVL.

This chain joins TRBV10-3 and TRBJ2-5; 7 nucleotides match TRBD1. The DNA end favors TRBJ2-7, so the J call may be wrong. The germline gives CDR1 ENHRY, CDR2 SYGVKD. This CDR3 spans 14 amino acids. The CDR3 is CAISLQGLSYEQYF. As DNA, the CDR3 is TGTGCCATCAGCCTACAGGGGCTTTCCTACGAGCAGTACTTC.

The chain recombines TRBV10-2 with TRBJ2-6; D ambiguous. The CDR3 runs 15 residues. Germline V gene sequence: CDR1 WSHSY, CDR2 SAAADI. Trimming pared 2 bases from V and 3 bases from J, leaving 8 bases between. As DNA, the CDR3 is TGCGCCAGCAGTGAGCCAATACTTGGGGCCAACGTCCTGACTTTC. It is translated as CASSEPILGANVLTF.

V is TRBV10-2 and J is TRBJ2-7; D uncertain. Germline V gives CDR1 WSHSY, CDR2 SAAADI. V was cut by 6 bases and J by 2 bases, with 14 bases left in between. The CDR3 loop spans 14 amino acids. The CDR3 loop reads CASRGSESPYEQYF. CDR3 DNA: TGCGCCAGCAGAGGCAGTGAAAGCCCCTACGAGCAGTACTTC.